This T cell receptor (delta chain) was documented in a study of γδ T cells in repeated Plasmodium falciparum infection. Flow sorting of PBMC yielded separate Vgamma9/Vdelta2+ and Vdelta2-negative gammadelta T cell populations for bulk repertoire analysis. V lost 1 base and J lost 1, with 34 bases in between. This CDR3 region has 23 residues. Germline CDR1 reads TSWWSYY; CDR2 reads QGS. Sequencing covered both gamma and delta TCR chains per sample. TCRdb reprocessed the multiplex PCR reads using CATT. The sample yields 50,000 or so delta-chain clones, around 1.6% seen once. In the case of this clone: TCRdb's protein for this DNA is that of a much larger clone and differs from the translation at residue 6, likely a read error; the protein shown is the DNA translation.

This TCR derives from a pool of human donors (malaria-infected and uninfected, not separated). The specimen sequenced was gamma-delta T cells from blood. The V gene is TRDV1, the J gene TRDJ1; the D gene could be TRDD2 or TRDD3 (5 bases each). DNA of the CDR3: TGTGCTCTTGGGGAACAAGGACCTACGAAGGGGGTCTGTAGGTTCCCCTCCACCGATAAACTCATCTTT. This sequence encodes CALGEQGPTKGVCRFPSTDKLIF.